The 25 T cell receptor beta chains below were found in one sample sequenced in a study of type 1 regulatory T cells. These receptors' targets are unknown. TCRdb passed the reads through MiXCR, listing each CDR3 protein once. Among some 60,000 distinct CDR3 sequences listed, roughly 60% were seen once. The sample consisted of cultured non-Tr1 T cells, either the whole culture or a sorted T cell fraction (not recorded which). The receptor set was obtained from a human donor in good health.

V and J are TRBV20-1 and TRBJ2-1; the D gene could be TRBD1 or TRBD2 (7 bases each). The germline V gene encodes CDR1 DFQATT and CDR2 SNEGSKA (reference sequence). The length of the CDR3 is 13 residues. The V end lost 6 bases, the J end lost 3 bases, and 12 bases lay between the germline ends. The CDR3 loop reads CSARGGSYNEQFF. The CDR3 nucleotides are TGCAGTGCCAGGGGGGGGAGCTACAATGAGCAGTTCTTC.

This sequence joins TRBV20-1 and TRBJ2-5, with 13 bases fitting TRBD2. In germline, CDR1 is DFQATT, CDR2 SNEGSKA (reference sequence). Germline trimming cut 4 bases from V and 5 bases from J; bases unmatched to any gene: 13. This CDR3 is built from 17 residues. The CDR3 coding sequence is TGCAGTGCTAAAGACGACGGACTAGCGGGAGTGCTTGAGACCCAGTACTTC. Its translation is CSAKDDGLAGVLETQYF.

The DNA of the CDR3 is TGTGCCAGTTTTCCCGGACAGGTTATTAACACCGGGGAGCTGTTTTTT. This translates into CASFPGQVINTGELFF. This chain connects TRBV19 to TRBJ2-2; 7 bases match TRBD1. After removal of 8 bases from V and 2 bases from J, the junction contained 11 bases not matched to a gene. The CDR3 contains 16 residues. CDR1 is LNHDA and CDR2 is SQIVND in the germline V gene (reference sequence).

This chain uses TRBV20-1 with TRBJ2-1; 10 bases match TRBD2. This CDR3 spans 14 amino acids. V trimming: 6 bases; J trimming: 8 bases; junction bases outside the gene matches: 10. The V gene's germline CDR1 is DFQATT and CDR2 SNEGSKA (reference sequence). CDR3 sequence: CSATSSGSYDEQFF. CDR3 coding DNA: TGCAGTGCCACGTCTAGCGGGAGTTATGATGAGCAGTTCTTC.

The rearrangement joins TRBV11-2 to TRBJ2-5; 14 bases align to TRBD2. The V gene's germline CDR1 is SGHAT and CDR2 FQNNGV. Germline trimming cut 5 bases from V and 7 bases from J; bases unmatched to any gene: 3. The CDR3 has 14 residues. The CDR3 coding sequence is TGTGCCAGCAGCCCCGGGACTAGCGGGGGGACCCAGTACTTC. The encoded protein is CASSPGTSGGTQYF.

This chain connects TRBV19 to TRBJ1-1, with D tentatively TRBD1 (6 bases). V lost 3 bases, J lost 5 bases, and 16 bases lay in between. This CDR3 has 15 residues. The germline V gene encodes CDR1 LNHDA and CDR2 SQIVND (reference sequence). The CDR3: CASSIDRTLGTEAFF. In nucleotides, the CDR3 is TGTGCCAGTAGTATTGACAGGACCTTGGGGACTGAAGCTTTCTTT. Filled out from reference TRBV19 and TRBJ1-1, the complete variable domain reads DGGITQSPKYLFRKEGQNVTLSCEQNLNHDAMYWYRQDPGQGLRLIYYSQIVNDFQKGDIAEGYSVSREKKESFPLTVTSAQKNPTAFYLCASSIDRTLGTEAFFGQGTRLTVV.

In this sample, this clonotype turned up once. The V call is TRBV29-1, the J call TRBJ1-1, with 8 bases lining up with TRBD1. Germline CDR1 SQVTM, CDR2 ANQGSEA. J lost 5 bases, V lost 5 bases, and 10 bases had no gene match. The length of the CDR3 is 14 residues. CDR3 sequence: CSVIPGQVGTEAFF. CDR3 in DNA: TGCAGCGTTATTCCGGGACAGGTTGGAACTGAAGCTTTCTTT.

This clonotype turned up a few times. The V gene is TRBV29-1, the J gene TRBJ2-1; TRBD2 matches at 7 bases. Germline-derived CDR1 and CDR2 are SQVTM and ANQGSEA. The length of the CDR3 is 15 residues. J was trimmed by 8 bases and V by 6 bases; bases with no gene match: 16. The CDR3, as DNA: TGCAGCGTCCCCCTTGTGGGAGGGCCTAGGGATGAGCAGTTCTTC. This sequence encodes CSVPLVGGPRDEQFF.

This chain joins TRBV6-2 or TRBV6-3 and TRBJ2-1; D gene ambiguous. The V end lost 7 bases, the J end lost 6 bases, and 7 bases lay between the germline ends. Germline-derived CDR1 and CDR2 are MNHEY and SVGEGT. The CDR3 is 11 amino acids. CDR3 DNA sequence: TGTGCCAGCACCCGGACCAATGAGCAGTTCTTC. Amino acid sequence: CASTRTNEQFF.

The J gene is TRBJ2-5, the V gene TRBV5-1, with 8 bases lining up with TRBD2. Losses at the gene ends were 2 bases for V and 3 bases for J; bases not matched to a gene: 3. Germline CDR1 is SGHRS and CDR2 is YFSETQ. The CDR3 runs to 14 residues. The CDR3: CASSFEAGEETQYF. In nucleotides, the CDR3 is TGCGCCAGCAGCTTTGAAGCGGGAGAAGAGACCCAGTACTTC.

The chain has TRBV20-1 and TRBJ1-1; 7 bases align to TRBD1. V gave up 6 bases and J gave up 1 base; unmatched junction bases: 8. The CDR3 extends over 14 amino acids. From germline, CDR1 is DFQATT and CDR2 SNEGSKA (reference sequence). The CDR3 sequence is CSAELDRSNTEAFF. The CDR3 coding sequence is TGCAGTGCGGAGCTGGACAGGTCGAACACTGAAGCTTTCTTT.

The chain links TRBV5-5 to TRBJ1-3; D gene uncertain. Germline CDR1 reads SGHKS; CDR2 reads YYEKEE (reference sequence). This CDR3 has 16 amino acids. V lost 4 bases and J lost 1, with 15 bases in between. The chain's CDR3 is CASSAAPGGSGNTIYF. CDR3 coding DNA: TGTGCCAGCAGCGCCGCACCGGGAGGATCTGGAAACACCATATATTTT.

The sample holds a few counts of this clonotype. The chain recombines TRBV3-1 with TRBJ1-5, with D possibly being TRBD1 (6 bases). V lost 0 bases and J lost 0, with 6 bases in between. Germline assignment: CDR1 LGHDT and CDR2 YNNKEL (reference sequence). The CDR3 is 15 residues long. The CDR3 protein is CASSQDRGSNQPQHF. The CDR3 coding sequence is TGTGCCAGCAGCCAAGACAGGGGTAGCAATCAGCCCCAGCATTTT. The full variable domain, rest sourced from reference TRBV3-1 and TRBJ1-5, is DTAVSQTPKYLVTQMGNDKSIKCEQNLGHDTMYWYKQDSKKFLKIMFSYNNKELIINETVPNRFSPKSPDKAHLNLHINSLELGDSAVYFCASSQDRGSNQPQHFGDGTRLSIL.

The chain combines TRBV7-2 with TRBJ2-3, with D uncertain. Germline CDR1 and CDR2: SGHTA and FQGNSA. The CDR3 has 11 amino acids. V dropped 7 bases and J dropped 6 bases, with 8 bases sitting between them. The DNA for the CDR3 is TGTGCCAGCACCCAGACTGATACGCAGTATTTT. Translation: CASTQTDTQYF.

The J gene is TRBJ1-1, the V gene TRBV30; D is perhaps TRBD1 (5 bases). V gave up 7 bases and J gave up 1 base, with 22 bases separating them. In germline, CDR1 is GTSNPN, CDR2 SVGIG (reference sequence). This CDR3 contains 16 residues. CDR3 in DNA: TGTGCCTTGTCGCGGCGGGGCCGGCAGACGAACACTGAAGCTTTCTTT. Protein: CALSRRGRQTNTEAFF.

In the case of this clonotype: It may be a read error: a sequence one base away is much more abundant. V and J are TRBV6-1 and TRBJ1-5, with unresolved D. The CDR3 is 13 amino acids. The germline V gene has CDR1 MNHNS and CDR2 SASEGT. CDR3 DNA sequence: TGTGTCAGCAGTGAAGAGCGGCGGGAGCCCCAGCATTTT. Protein product: CVSSEERREPQHF.

J is TRBJ2-5 and V is TRBV18; D may be TRBD2 (5 bases). The CDR3 extends over 14 amino acids. Trimming removed 7 bases from V and 4 bases from J, with 16 bases in between. The germline gives CDR1 KGHSH, CDR2 LQKENI. The CDR3 DNA reads TGTGCCAGCTGGAACCAGCCGGGGTCAGAGACCCAGTACTTC. It translates to CASWNQPGSETQYF.

The gene calls are TRBV20-1 and TRBJ2-7; 12 bases are a match to TRBD2. Germline values: CDR1 DFQATT, CDR2 SNEGSKA (reference sequence). With V trimmed by 0 bases and J by 4 bases, 7 bases remained unmatched. The CDR3 extends over 16 amino acids. The CDR3 region is CSARDLLAGGRYEQYF. CDR3 sequence (DNA): TGCAGTGCTAGAGATCTACTAGCGGGAGGCCGGTACGAGCAGTACTTC.

The chain employs TRBV7-6 and TRBJ1-5, with D possibly TRBD1 on 6 matching bases. This CDR3 comprises 13 residues. V was pared by 2 bases and J by 7 bases, with 9 bases between. Germline CDR1 reads SGHVS; CDR2 reads FNYEAQ. In DNA, the CDR3 is TGTGCCAGCAGCTTAACAGGGTCACAGCCCCAGCATTTT. This codes for CASSLTGSQPQHF.

The chain couples TRBV6-1 to TRBJ2-2; D might be TRBD2 (6 bases). The V gene's germline CDR1 is MNHNS and CDR2 SASEGT. The ends were cut back, 4 bases at V and 5 bases at J, with 20 bases in the middle. This CDR3 has 17 amino acids. This CDR3 reads CASSAGAFRVGTGELFF. CDR3 DNA sequence: TGTGCCAGCAGTGCGGGAGCGTTTCGGGTTGGAACCGGGGAGCTGTTTTTT.

This clonotype is labeled as medium-sized. The chain uses TRBV5-1 and TRBJ1-1; D is undetermined. The CDR3 loop spans 12 amino acids. V was pared by 1 base and J by 4 bases, with 5 bases between. Germline loops: CDR1 SGHRS, CDR2 YFSETQ. Written as DNA, the CDR3 is TGCGCCAGCAGCTTGATTGGCACTGAAGCTTTCTTT. Translated: CASSLIGTEAFF.

The chain is built from TRBV20-1 and TRBJ2-3; 8 bases are a match to TRBD2. Germline V gives CDR1 DFQATT, CDR2 SNEGSKA (reference sequence). The length of the CDR3 is 18 residues. With V trimmed by 3 bases and J by 2 bases, 16 bases remained unmatched. The CDR3 region is CSARGAGGSGGATDTQYF. CDR3 nucleotides: TGCAGTGCTAGGGGCGCGGGGGGAAGTGGGGGTGCCACAGATACGCAGTATTTT.

The chain employs TRBV28 and TRBJ1-5, with D maybe TRBD1 (6 bases). Germline-derived CDR1 and CDR2 are MDHEN and SYDVKM. Trimming left V 5 bases short and J 0 bases short, with 17 bases between. The CDR3 totals 17 residues. The CDR3 region is CASSPSGTRLSNQPQHF. Here the CDR3 DNA reads TGTGCCAGCAGTCCGTCCGGGACACGACTTAGCAATCAGCCCCAGCATTTT.

DNA of the CDR3: TGCGCCAGCAGCCCGGGGACAGAATACGAGCAGTACTTC. Protein product: CASSPGTEYEQYF. The chain has TRBV5-1 and TRBJ2-7, with 7 bases that match TRBD1. This CDR3 is 13 amino acids long. Trimming cost V 4 bases and J 4 bases; bases outside gene matches: 5. Germline assignment: CDR1 SGHRS and CDR2 YFSETQ.

The V gene is TRBV11-2, the J gene TRBJ2-1; D call uncertain. The CDR3 sequence is 13 residues long. Looked up from germline, CDR1 is SGHAT and CDR2 is FQNNGV. The germline V and J ends were trimmed by 1 base and 7 bases, with 8 bases remaining between them. The CDR3 nucleotides read TGTGCCAGCAGCTTAGTTGGGCAAAATGAGCAGTTCTTC. This translates into CASSLVGQNEQFF.